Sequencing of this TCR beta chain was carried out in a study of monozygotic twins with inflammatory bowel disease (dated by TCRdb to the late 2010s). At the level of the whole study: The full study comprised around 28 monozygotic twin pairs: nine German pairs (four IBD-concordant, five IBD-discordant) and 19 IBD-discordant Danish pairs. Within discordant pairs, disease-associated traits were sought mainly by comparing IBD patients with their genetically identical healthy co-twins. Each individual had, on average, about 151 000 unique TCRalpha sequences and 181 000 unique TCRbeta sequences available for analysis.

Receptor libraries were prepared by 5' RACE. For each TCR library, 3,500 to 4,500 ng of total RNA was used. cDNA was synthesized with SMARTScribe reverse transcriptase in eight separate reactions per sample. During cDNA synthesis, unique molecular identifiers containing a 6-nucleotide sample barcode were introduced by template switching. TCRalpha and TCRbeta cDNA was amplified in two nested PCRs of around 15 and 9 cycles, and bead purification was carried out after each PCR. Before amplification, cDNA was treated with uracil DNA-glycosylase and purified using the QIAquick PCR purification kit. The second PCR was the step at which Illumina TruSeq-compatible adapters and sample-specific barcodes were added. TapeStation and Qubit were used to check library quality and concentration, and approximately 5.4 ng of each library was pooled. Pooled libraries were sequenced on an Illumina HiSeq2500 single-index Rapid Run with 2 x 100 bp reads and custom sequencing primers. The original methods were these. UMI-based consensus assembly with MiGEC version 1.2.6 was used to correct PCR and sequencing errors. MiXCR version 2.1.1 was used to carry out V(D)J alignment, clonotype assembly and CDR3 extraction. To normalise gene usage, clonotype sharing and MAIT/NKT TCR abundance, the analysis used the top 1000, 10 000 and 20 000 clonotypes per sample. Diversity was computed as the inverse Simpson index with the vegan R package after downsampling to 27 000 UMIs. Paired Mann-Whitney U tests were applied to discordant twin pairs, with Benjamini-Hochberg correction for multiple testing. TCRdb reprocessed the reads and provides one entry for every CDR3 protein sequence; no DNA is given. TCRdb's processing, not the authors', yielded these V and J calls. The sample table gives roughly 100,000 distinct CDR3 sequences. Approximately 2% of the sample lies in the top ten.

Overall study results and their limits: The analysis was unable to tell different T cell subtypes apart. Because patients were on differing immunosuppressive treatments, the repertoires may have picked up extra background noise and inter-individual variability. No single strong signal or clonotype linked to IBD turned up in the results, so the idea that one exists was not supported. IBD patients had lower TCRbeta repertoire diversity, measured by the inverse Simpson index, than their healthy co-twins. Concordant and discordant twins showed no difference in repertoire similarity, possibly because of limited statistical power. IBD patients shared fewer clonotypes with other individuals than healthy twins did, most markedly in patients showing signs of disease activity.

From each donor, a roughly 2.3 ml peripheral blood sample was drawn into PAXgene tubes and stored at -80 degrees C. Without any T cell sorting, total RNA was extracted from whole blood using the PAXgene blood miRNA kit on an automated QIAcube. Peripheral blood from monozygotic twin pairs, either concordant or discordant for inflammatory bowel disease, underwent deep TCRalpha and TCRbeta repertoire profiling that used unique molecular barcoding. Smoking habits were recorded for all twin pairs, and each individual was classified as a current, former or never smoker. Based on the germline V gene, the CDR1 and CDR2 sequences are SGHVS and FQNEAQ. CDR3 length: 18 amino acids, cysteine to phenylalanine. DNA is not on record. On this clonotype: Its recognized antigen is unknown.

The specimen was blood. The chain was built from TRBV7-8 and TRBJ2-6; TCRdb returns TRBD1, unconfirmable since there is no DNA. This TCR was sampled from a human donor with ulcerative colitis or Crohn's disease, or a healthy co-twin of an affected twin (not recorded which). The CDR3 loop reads CASSPLRTSSSGANVLTF.